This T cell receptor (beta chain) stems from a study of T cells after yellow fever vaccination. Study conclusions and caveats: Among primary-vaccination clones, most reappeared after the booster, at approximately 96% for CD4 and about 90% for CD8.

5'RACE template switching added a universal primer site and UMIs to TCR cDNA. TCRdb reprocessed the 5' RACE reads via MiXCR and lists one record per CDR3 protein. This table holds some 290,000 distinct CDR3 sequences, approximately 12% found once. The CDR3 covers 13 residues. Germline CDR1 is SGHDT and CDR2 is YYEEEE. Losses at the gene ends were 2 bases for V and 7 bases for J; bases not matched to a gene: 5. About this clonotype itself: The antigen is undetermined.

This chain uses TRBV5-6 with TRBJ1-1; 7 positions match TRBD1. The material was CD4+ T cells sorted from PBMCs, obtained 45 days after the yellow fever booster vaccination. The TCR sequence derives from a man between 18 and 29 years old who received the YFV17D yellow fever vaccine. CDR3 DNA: TGTGCCAGCAGCTTTAAGGGGGCCCTTGAAGCTTTCTTT. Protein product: CASSFKGALEAFF.